The clone carrying this T cell receptor (beta chain) was seen at least ten times. MiXCR, applied by TCRdb to the 5' RACE reads, yields one record per CDR3 protein. Here the sample spans roughly 250,000 distinct CDR3 sequences, around 15% being singletons. CDR1 and CDR2 (germline): SGHDN, FVKESK. V was trimmed by 3 bases and J by 6 bases, leaving 12 bases between them. The CDR3 runs to 13 residues. This specimen belongs to a study of T-cell memory formation after mild COVID-19. The TCR sequence derives from a man younger than 35 who had mild COVID-19 (a few samples of this study predate the infection). Cell type and time point are not known. This chain joins TRBV14 and TRBJ2-7; no clear D gene. The sample taken for sequencing was PBMCs or a T cell subset sorted from them (not recorded which). The CDR3 reads CASSHTRATEQYV. The CDR3 DNA reads TGTGCCAGCAGCCACACCAGAGCGACCGAGCAGTACGTC.